This is a list of T cell receptor beta chains from one sample in a study of control samples from healthy donors and cancer patients. Assay: immunoSEQ multiplex PCR; the TCRdb copy retains only in-frame clones and omits some. Of tens of thousands of clones detected, nearly 90% appear once; the ten largest clones hold 5.5% to 7%. Sequencing used PBMCs. The receptors here all came from a man aged 55 to 69 with colorectal cancer. Each CDR3 is given with its conserved first and last residue. D genes are given only for firm matches. Clone sizes are given selectively: once, few, many, or a class where the clone is expanded.

d_call j_call v_call clone_size cdr3_aa cdr3_nt
TRBD1 TRBJ2-7 TRBV19 . CASSTSGTAAYEQYF TGTGCCAGTAGTACCTCCGGGACAGCCGCCTACGAGCAGTACTTC
. TRBJ1-6 TRBV30 . CACPSGGTYSPLHF TGTGCCTGCCCCTCAGGCGGGACATATTCACCCCTCCACTTT
. TRBJ2-1 TRBV14 . CASSQMGSTYNEQFF TGTGCCAGCAGCCAGATGGGCTCCACCTACAATGAGCAGTTCTTC
. TRBJ2-6 TRBV7-9 . CASSLDEAGRSGANVLTF TGTGCCAGCAGCTTAGATGAAGCAGGCCGCTCTGGGGCCAACGTCCTGACTTTC
TRBD1 TRBJ2-7 TRBV19 . CASSGRTGGFVEQYF TGTGCCAGTAGTGGCCGGACAGGGGGCTTTGTCGAGCAGTACTTC
. TRBJ1-2 TRBV3-1/TRBV3-2 . CASSQVYRADYGYTF TGTGCCAGCAGCCAAGTGTATAGGGCGGATTATGGCTACACCTTC
TRBD2 TRBJ2-5 TRBV6-5 . CASSPLAGAQETQYF TGTGCCAGCAGTCCTTTAGCGGGGGCCCAAGAGACCCAGTACTTC
TRBD2 TRBJ2-1 TRBV11-2 . CASTLVGSGGAYEQFF TGTGCCAGCACCCTAGTGGGCAGCGGGGGGGCGTATGAGCAGTTCTTC
TRBD2 TRBJ2-5 TRBV3-1/TRBV3-2 . CASSQAGGGPIQETQYF TGTGCCAGCAGCCAGGCCGGGGGGGGCCCGATCCAAGAGACCCAGTACTTC
. TRBJ2-2 TRBV12-3/TRBV12-4 . CASKGGWTGKLFF TGTGCCAGCAAAGGCGGTTGGACCGGGAAGCTGTTTTTT
. TRBJ1-6 TRBV18 . CASSLGRRYNSPLHF TGTGCCAGCTCCCTCGGACGGCGCTATAATTCACCCCTCCACTTT
. TRBJ2-7 TRBV6-5 . CASSYSRPGGSYEQYF TGTGCCAGCAGTTACTCGAGACCAGGGGGGTCCTACGAGCAGTACTTC
TRBD1 TRBJ2-7 TRBV6-5 . CASSYSRGQGAVEQYF TGTGCCAGCAGTTACTCTCGGGGACAGGGGGCAGTTGAGCAGTACTTC
TRBD2 TRBJ2-3 TRBV5-1 . CASSLGLAGPGPDTQYF TGCGCCAGCAGCTTGGGACTAGCGGGTCCCGGCCCAGATACGCAGTATTTT
. TRBJ1-6 TRBV5-4 . CASSARAEDSPLHF TGTGCCAGCAGCGCGAGGGCGGAGGATTCACCCCTCCACTTT
TRBD2 TRBJ2-7 TRBV6-5 . CASDLWGGGTYEQYF TGTGCCAGCGACCTCTGGGGCGGGGGTACTTACGAGCAGTACTTC
TRBD1 TRBJ2-1 TRBV27 . CASSLSLGDSSFNEQFF TGTGCCAGCAGTTTATCATTAGGGGACAGCTCGTTCAATGAGCAGTTCTTC
. TRBJ1-6 TRBV4-1 . CASSQDVRGGSPLHF TGCGCCAGCAGCCAAGATGTCAGGGGAGGTTCACCCCTCCACTTT
TRBD1 TRBJ2-3 TRBV10-3 . CAISRGTGDTDTQYF TGTGCCATCAGCCGCGGGACAGGGGACACAGATACGCAGTATTTT
TRBD2 TRBJ2-7 TRBV5-1 . CASSTGGGAFYEQYF TGCGCCAGCAGTACCGGCGGGGGGGCGTTCTACGAGCAGTACTTC
. TRBJ2-7 TRBV10-2 . CASSILRGKVDYEQYF TGCGCCAGCAGTATCCTTCGGGGGAAGGTCGACTACGAGCAGTACTTC
. TRBJ1-2 TRBV7-9 . CASSFAGGNYGYTF TGTGCCAGCAGCTTTGCAGGAGGAAACTATGGCTACACCTTC
TRBD1 TRBJ1-1 TRBV12-5 . CASGDRPMNTEAFF TGTGCTAGTGGGGACAGGCCTATGAACACTGAAGCTTTCTTT
. TRBJ1-1 TRBV9 few CASSGPQGPGAFF TGTGCCAGCAGCGGACCTCAAGGCCCGGGGGCTTTCTTT
. TRBJ1-2 TRBV7-9 . CASSLQGPYGYTF TGTGCCAGCAGCTTACAGGGGCCCTATGGCTACACCTTC
TRBD2 TRBJ2-7 TRBV20-1 . CSASVGGGAFEQYF TGCAGTGCTAGTGTCGGCGGGGGGGCCTTCGAGCAGTACTTC
TRBD1 TRBJ2-7 TRBV7-2 . CASSFPGQGYNEQYF TGTGCCAGCAGCTTCCCGGGACAGGGGTATAACGAGCAGTACTTC